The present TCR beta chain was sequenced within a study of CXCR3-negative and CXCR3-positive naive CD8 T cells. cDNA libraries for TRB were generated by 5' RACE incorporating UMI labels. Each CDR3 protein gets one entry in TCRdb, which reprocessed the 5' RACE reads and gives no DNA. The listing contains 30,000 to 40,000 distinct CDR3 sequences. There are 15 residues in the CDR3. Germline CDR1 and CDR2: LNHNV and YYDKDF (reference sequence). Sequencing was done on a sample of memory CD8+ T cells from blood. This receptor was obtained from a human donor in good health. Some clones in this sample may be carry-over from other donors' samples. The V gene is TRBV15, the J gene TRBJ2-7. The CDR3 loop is CATSREGQGPYEQYF.